This T cell receptor beta chain was identified in a study of cytomegalovirus exposure and HLA in healthy donors. PCR used 60 Vbeta primers and 13 Jbeta primers. Profiling relied on immunoSEQ multiplex PCR, and the TCRdb table lists in-frame clones only, not all of them. Of approximately 170,000 clones listed, over 60% are singletons. Sequencing was done on a sample of PBMCs. This receptor was identified in a female donor in good health and CMV-seronegative.

CDR3 sequence (DNA): TGTGCCACCGTTCTAGGGGCTAACAATGAGCAGTTCTTC. This translates into CATVLGANNEQFF. J is TRBJ2-1 and V is TRBV7-9; D perhaps matches TRBD1 (5 bases). Germline CDR1 is SEHNR and CDR2 is FQNEAQ (reference sequence). The CDR3 contains 13 residues. Trimming took off 10 bases at V and 5 bases at J, with 15 bases between the two ends. The complete variable domain, with remaining parts taken from reference TRBV7-9 and TRBJ2-1, reads DTGVSQNPRHKITKRGQNVTFRCDPISEHNRLYWYRQTLGQGPEFLTYFQNEAQLEKSRLLSDRFSAERPKGSFSTLEIQRTEQGDSAMYLCATVLGANNEQFFGPGTRLTVL.